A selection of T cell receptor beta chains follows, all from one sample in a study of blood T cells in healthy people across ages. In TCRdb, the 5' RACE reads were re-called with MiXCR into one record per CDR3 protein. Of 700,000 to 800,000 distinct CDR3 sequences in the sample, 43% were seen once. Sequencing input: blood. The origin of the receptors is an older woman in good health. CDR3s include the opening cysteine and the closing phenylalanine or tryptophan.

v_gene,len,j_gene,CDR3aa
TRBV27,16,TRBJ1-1,CASSSGQSLMNTEAFF
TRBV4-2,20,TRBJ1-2,CASSQNSGTGILGVNYGYTF
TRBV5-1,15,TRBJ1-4,CASSLETGANEKLFF
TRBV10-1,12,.,CASSSDDETQYF
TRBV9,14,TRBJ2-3,CASSRAGAVDTQYF
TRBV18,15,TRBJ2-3,CASSPGTQGSDTQYF
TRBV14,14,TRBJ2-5,CASSQGRDSSTQYF
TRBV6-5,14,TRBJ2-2,CATRVGDNTGELFF
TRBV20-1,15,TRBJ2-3,CSARDRWGGADTQYF
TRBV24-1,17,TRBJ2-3,CATSDPGLFGNTDTQYF
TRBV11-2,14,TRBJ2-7,CASSSRTGTYEQYF
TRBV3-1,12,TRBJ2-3,CASSRETDTQYF
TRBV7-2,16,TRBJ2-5,CASSLMSGGTQETQYF
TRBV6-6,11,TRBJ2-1,CASSLEGKQFF
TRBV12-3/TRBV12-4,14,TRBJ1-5,CASSSSGTWQPQHF
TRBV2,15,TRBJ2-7,CASGGDRVIGNEQYF
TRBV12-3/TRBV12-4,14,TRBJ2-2,CASRGPANTGELFF
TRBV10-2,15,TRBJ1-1,CASSFSRGQDTEAFF
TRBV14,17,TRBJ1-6,CASSRGTAHRVDSPLHF
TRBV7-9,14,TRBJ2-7,CASSRTWSSYEQYF
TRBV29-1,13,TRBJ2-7,CSVEVGQIREQYF
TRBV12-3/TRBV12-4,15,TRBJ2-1,CASSTQSGRAGEQFF
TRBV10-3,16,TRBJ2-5,CAISESNRQRGGTQYF
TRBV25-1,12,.,CASSDGGVEQYF
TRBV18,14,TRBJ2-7,CASSTGTGHSEQYF
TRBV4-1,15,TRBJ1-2,CASSQVGGRKYGYTF
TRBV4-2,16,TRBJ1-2,CASSQERDPARAGYTF
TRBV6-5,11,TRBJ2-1,CASSRLEEQFF
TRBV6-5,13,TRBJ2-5,CASRGISRDEQYF
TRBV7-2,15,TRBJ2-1,CASSPDWGAVYEQFF
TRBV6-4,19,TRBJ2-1,CASSDSRGTATPSYNEQFF
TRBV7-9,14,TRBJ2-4,CASSPTGVTNIQYF
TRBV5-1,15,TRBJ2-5,CASRNRGQPSETQYF
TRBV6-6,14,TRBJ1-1,CASSYTGLNTEAFF
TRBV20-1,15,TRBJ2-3,CSAHPSGGARDTQYF
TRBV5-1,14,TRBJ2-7,CASSLGQGNDEQYF
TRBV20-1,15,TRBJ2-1,CSAREGTGGGYEQFF
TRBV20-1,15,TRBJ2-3,CSARQGNVGTDTQYF
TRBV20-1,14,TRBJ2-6,CSAAPVSGANVLTF
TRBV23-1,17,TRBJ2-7,CASSQVKGQESSYEQYF
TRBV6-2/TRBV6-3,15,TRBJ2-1,CASSYLAGGLNEQFF
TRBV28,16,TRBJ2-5,CASSLLGGSTLNEQYF
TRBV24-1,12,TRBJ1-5,CATGQVNQPQHF
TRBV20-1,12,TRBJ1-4,CSCGRKNEKLFF
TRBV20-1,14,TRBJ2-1,CSALEPKGYNEQFF
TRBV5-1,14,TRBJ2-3,CASSLRDRTDTQYF
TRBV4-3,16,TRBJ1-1,CASSPTTGALNTEAFF
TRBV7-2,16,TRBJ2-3,CASSEGTSTSTDTQYF
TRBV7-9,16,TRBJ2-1,CASSQAGGGGFNEQFF
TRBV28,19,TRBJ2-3,CASSHTGCQFVLRTDTQYF
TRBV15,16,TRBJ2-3,CATSRDWTGTTDTQYF
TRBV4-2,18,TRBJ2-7,CASGQELFILAGAYGQYF
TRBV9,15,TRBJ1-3,CASSAGAGAGNTIYF